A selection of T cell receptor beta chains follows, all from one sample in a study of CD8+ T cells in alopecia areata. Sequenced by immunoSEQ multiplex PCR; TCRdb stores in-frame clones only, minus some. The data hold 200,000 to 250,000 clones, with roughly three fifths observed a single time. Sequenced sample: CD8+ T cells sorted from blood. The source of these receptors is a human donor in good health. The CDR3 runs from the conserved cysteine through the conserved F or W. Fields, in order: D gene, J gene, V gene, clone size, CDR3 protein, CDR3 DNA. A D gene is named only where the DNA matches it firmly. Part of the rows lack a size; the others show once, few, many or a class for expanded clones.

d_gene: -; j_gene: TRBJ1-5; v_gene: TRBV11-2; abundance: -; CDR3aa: CASSAGLYSNQPQHF; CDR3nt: TGTGCCAGCAGCGCTGGACTGTATAGCAATCAGCCCCAGCATTTT
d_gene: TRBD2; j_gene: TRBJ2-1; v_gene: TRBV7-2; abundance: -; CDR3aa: CASSFGLVNEQFF; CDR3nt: TGTGCCAGCAGCTTCGGACTAGTCAATGAGCAGTTCTTC
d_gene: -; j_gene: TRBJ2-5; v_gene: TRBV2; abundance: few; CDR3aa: CASSDGETQYF; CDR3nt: TGTGCCAGCAGTGACGGAGAGACCCAGTACTTC
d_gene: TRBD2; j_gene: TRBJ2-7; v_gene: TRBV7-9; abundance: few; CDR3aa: CASSFGLAGREQYF; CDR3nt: TGTGCCAGCAGCTTTGGACTAGCGGGGAGGGAGCAGTACTTC
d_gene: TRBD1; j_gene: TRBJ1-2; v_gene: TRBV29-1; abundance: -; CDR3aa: CSVEGADYRSYGYTF; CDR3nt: TGCAGCGTCGAGGGGGCAGACTACCGATCCTATGGCTACACCTTC
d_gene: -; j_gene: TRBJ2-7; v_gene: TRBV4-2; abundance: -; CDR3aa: CASSQDVAEIYEQYF; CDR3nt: TGTGCCAGCAGCCAAGATGTGGCAGAAATCTACGAGCAGTACTTC
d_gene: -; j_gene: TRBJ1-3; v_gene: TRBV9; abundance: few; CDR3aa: CASSVGSVSGNTIYF; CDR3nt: TGTGCCAGCAGCGTAGGCTCGGTCTCTGGAAACACCATATATTTT
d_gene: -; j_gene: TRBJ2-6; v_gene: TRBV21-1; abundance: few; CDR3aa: CASDSSGANVLTF; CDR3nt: TGTGCCAGCGACAGCTCTGGGGCCAACGTCCTGACTTTC
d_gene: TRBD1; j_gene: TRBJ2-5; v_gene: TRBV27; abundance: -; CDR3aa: CASSPRGDRRQETQYF; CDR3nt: TGTGCCAGCAGTCCCCGAGGGGACAGGCGACAAGAGACCCAGTACTTC
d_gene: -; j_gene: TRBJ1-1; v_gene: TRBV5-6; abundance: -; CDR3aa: CASSLTWGTEAFF; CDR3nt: TGTGCCAGCAGCTTGACCTGGGGTACTGAAGCTTTCTTT
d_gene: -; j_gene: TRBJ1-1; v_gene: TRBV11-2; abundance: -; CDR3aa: CASSLNWGNTEAFF; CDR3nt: TGTGCCAGCAGCTTAAATTGGGGAAACACTGAAGCTTTCTTT
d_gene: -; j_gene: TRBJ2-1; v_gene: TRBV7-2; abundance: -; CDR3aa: CASSSNSSYNEQFF; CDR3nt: TGTGCCAGCAGCTCGAACAGCTCCTACAATGAGCAGTTCTTC
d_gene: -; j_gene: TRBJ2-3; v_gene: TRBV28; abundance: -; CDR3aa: CASRPTTTDTQYF; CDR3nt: TGTGCCAGCCGTCCCACAACCACAGATACGCAGTATTTT
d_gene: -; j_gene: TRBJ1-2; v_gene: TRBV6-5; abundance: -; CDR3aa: CASSPGPGHNYGYTF; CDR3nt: TGTGCCAGCAGCCCGGGGCCAGGCCATAACTATGGCTACACCTTC
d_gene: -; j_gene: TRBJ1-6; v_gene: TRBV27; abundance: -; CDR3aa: CASSLDPGLPNSPLHF; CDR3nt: TGTGCCAGCAGTTTAGACCCCGGACTACCTAATTCACCCCTCCACTTT
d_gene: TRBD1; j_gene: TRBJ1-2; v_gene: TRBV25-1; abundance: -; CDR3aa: CASSEYGTGYGYTF; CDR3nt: TGTGCCAGCAGTGAATACGGGACAGGGTATGGCTACACCTTC
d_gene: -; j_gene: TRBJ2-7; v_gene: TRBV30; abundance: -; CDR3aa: CAWSPLITVTYEQYF; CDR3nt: TGTGCCTGGAGCCCCCTTATCACAGTAACTTACGAGCAGTACTTC
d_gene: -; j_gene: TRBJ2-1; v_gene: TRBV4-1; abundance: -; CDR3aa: CASSQGRDEQFF; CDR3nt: TGCGCCAGCAGCCAAGGTCGGGACGAGCAGTTCTTC
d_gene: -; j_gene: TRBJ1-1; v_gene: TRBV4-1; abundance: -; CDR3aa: CASSHLFSGTEAFF; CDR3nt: TGCGCCAGCAGCCATTTGTTTTCGGGCACTGAAGCTTTCTTT
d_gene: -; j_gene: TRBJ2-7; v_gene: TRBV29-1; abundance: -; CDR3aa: CSVEKEGRGEQYF; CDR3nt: TGCAGCGTTGAAAAGGAGGGCCGGGGGGAGCAGTACTTC
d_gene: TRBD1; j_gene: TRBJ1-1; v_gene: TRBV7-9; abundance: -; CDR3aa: CASSFRDRGILEAFF; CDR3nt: TGTGCCAGCAGCTTTCGGGACAGGGGGATACTTGAAGCTTTCTTT
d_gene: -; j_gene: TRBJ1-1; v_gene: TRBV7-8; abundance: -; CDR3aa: CASSLAENTEAFF; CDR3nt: TGTGCCAGCAGCTTAGCAGAGAACACTGAAGCTTTCTTT
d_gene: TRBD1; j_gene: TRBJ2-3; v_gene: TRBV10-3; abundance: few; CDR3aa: CAISEGQRNTDTQYF; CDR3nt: TGTGCCATCAGCGAGGGACAGCGAAACACAGATACGCAGTATTTT